What follows are 29 T cell receptor beta chains derived from one specimen sequenced in a study of type 1 regulatory T cells. Using its own MiXCR run on the reads, TCRdb lists one record per CDR3 protein. The sample includes about 18,000 distinct CDR3 sequences, 10% to 13% of them seen just once. Sequenced material: CD4+ T cells, either the whole sample or a sorted fraction (not recorded which). These receptors were collected from a human donor in good health.

To note about this clonotype: This may stem from a read error, because a much larger clone lies one nucleotide away. This chain uses TRBV6-5 with TRBJ2-2; no clear D gene. Germline V lookup: CDR1 MNHEY, CDR2 SVGAGI. CDR3 length: 14 amino acids. CDR3 coding DNA: TGTGCCAGCAGTCACTCCCTGAGCACCGGGGAGCTGTTTTTT. Translated: CASSHSLSTGELFF.

This clonotype occurred many times. The chain carries TRBV20-1 and TRBJ2-5; 10 bases map to TRBD2. With 3 bases clipped from V and 0 bases from J, the junction kept 7 bases outside the gene matches. The V gene's germline CDR1 is DFQATT and CDR2 SNEGSKA (reference sequence). There are 16 residues in the CDR3. The DNA for the CDR3 is TGCAGTGCTAGTGGTTCGGGACTAGCGAACCAAGAGACCCAGTACTTC. This gives the protein CSASGSGLANQETQYF.

This clonotype was detected ten times or more. This rearrangement joins TRBV15 to TRBJ2-7; tentatively, D is TRBD1 (6 bases). The length of the CDR3 is 16 residues. Germline-derived CDR1 and CDR2 are LNHNV and YYDKDF (reference sequence). Trimming shortened V by 0 bases and J by 2 bases, and 14 bases separated the two germline ends. CDR3 nucleotides: TGTGCCACCAGCAGAGATCCAGGGGACCTTCCCTACGAGCAGTACTTC. This codes for CATSRDPGDLPYEQYF.

This clonotype was found many times. The gene calls are TRBV29-1 and TRBJ1-1, with 10 bases identical to TRBD1. CDR1 and CDR2 from the germline V gene are SQVTM and ANQGSEA. The CDR3 is made up of 14 amino acids. V lost 5 bases to trimming and J lost 3 bases; unmatched junction nucleotides: 6. CDR3 region: CSVTRQGAYTEAFF. The CDR3 DNA is TGCAGCGTTACCAGACAGGGGGCCTACACTGAAGCTTTCTTT. The complete variable domain, with remaining parts taken from reference TRBV29-1 and TRBJ1-1, reads SAVISQKPSRDICQRGTSLTIQCQVDSQVTMMFWYRQQPGQSLTLIATANQGSEATYESGFVIDKFPISRPNLTFSTLTVSNMSPEDSSIYLCSVTRQGAYTEAFFGQGTRLTVV.

This clonotype was found a few times. The chain uses TRBV5-5 and TRBJ2-7; no firm D call. Germline-derived CDR1 and CDR2 are SGHKS and YYEKEE (reference sequence). This CDR3 has 13 residues. The ends were cut back, 4 bases at V and 2 bases at J, with 10 bases in the middle. CDR3 DNA: TGTGCCAGCAGCCGGACGCTCACCTACGAGCAGTACTTC. Translation: CASSRTLTYEQYF.

This clonotype has a count of ten or more. The genes are TRBV27 and TRBJ2-2; the D is unclear. Trimming left V 3 bases short and J 4 bases short, with 6 bases between. The CDR3 is 13 amino acids. Germline assignment: CDR1 MNHEY and CDR2 SMNVEV (reference sequence). The CDR3 here is CASSFGITGELFF. DNA for the CDR3: TGTGCCAGCAGTTTCGGAATCACCGGGGAGCTGTTTTTT.

This clonotype was seen a single time. This could be a read error, since a much larger clone is one nucleotide away. V gene TRBV20-1 combines with J gene TRBJ2-2, with a possible D match to TRBD2 (5 bases). Germline CDR1 DFQATT, CDR2 SNEGSKA (reference sequence). This CDR3 comprises 12 residues. CDR3 nucleotide sequence: TGCAGTGCTGGACTGCACACCGGGGAGCTGCTTTTT. This translates into CSAGLHTGELLF.

The gene calls are TRBV19 and TRBJ1-5, with 8 nucleotides matching TRBD1. Per germline, CDR1 LNHDA and CDR2 SQIVND (reference sequence). The CDR3 sequence is 16 residues long. V gave up 4 bases and J gave up 3 bases; unmatched junction bases: 8. CDR3 DNA: TGTGCCAGTAGTACACTTCGGACAGGGTCCAATCAGCCCCAGCATTTT. Translation: CASSTLRTGSNQPQHF.

Many counts were recorded for this clonotype. The genes are TRBV5-1 and TRBJ2-7, with D possibly being TRBD1 (6 bases). V gave up 2 bases and J gave up 7 bases, with 13 bases separating them. The germline gives CDR1 SGHRS, CDR2 YFSETQ. The CDR3 contains 13 residues. CDR3 in amino acids: CASSFNRVEEQYF. The CDR3 coding sequence is TGCGCCAGCAGCTTCAACAGGGTGGAGGAGCAGTACTTC.

This clonotype was observed at least ten times. J is TRBJ2-5 and V is TRBV29-1; perhaps TRBD2 as D (6 bases). This CDR3 has 14 amino acids. In germline, CDR1 is SQVTM, CDR2 ANQGSEA. V was trimmed by 4 bases and J by 7 bases, leaving 19 bases between them. The CDR3 coding sequence is TGCAGCGTTGGGGCTTCCGGGGGAGAGACGACCCAGTACTTC. Translating it yields CSVGASGGETTQYF.

Many counts were recorded for this clonotype. This chain links TRBV12-3 or TRBV12-4 with TRBJ1-1, with D possibly being TRBD1 (6 bases). V lost 6 bases to trimming and J lost 1 base, with 12 bases between them. The CDR3 has 14 amino acids. The CDR3 sequence: CASSIGGGNTEAFF. The CDR3 coding sequence is TGTGCCAGCAGCATCGGAGGGGGGAACACTGAAGCTTTCTTT.

This clonotype was recorded many times. The V gene is TRBV15, the J gene TRBJ2-2; 10 bases are shared with TRBD1. The CDR3 is 15 residues long. CDR1 is LNHNV, CDR2 YYDKDF, per germline (reference sequence). The V segment lost 3 bases and the J segment 4 bases; nucleotides outside the gene matches: 2. This chain's CDR3 is CATSRGTGVTGELFF. The DNA for the CDR3 is TGTGCCACCAGCAGGGGGACAGGGGTCACCGGGGAGCTGTTTTTT. The full variable domain, rest sourced from reference TRBV15 and TRBJ2-2, is DAMVIQNPRYQVTQFGKPVTLSCSQTLNHNVMYWYQQKSSQAPKLLFHYYDKDFNNEADTPDNFQSRRPNTSFCFLDIRSPGLGDTAMYLCATSRGTGVTGELFFGEGSRLTVL.

The chain joins TRBV20-1 to TRBJ2-2; TRBD2 is a possible D gene (7 bases). Looked up from germline, CDR1 is DFQATT and CDR2 is SNEGSKA (reference sequence). Trimming left V 6 bases short and J 2 bases short, with 16 bases between. The CDR3 covers 15 residues. CDR3 amino acids: CSAEGGVRNTGELFF. DNA for the CDR3: TGCAGTGCCGAAGGGGGGGTCAGAAACACCGGGGAGCTGTTTTTT.

This clonotype occurred many times. The rearrangement uses TRBV5-1 and TRBJ2-7; 7 bases map to TRBD2. V lost 0 bases and J lost 2; bases outside the gene matches: 5. Looked up from germline, CDR1 is SGHRS and CDR2 is YFSETQ. This CDR3 has 15 residues. The CDR3 DNA is TGCGCCAGCAGCTTGGAGGGCGGGAGCACCTACGAGCAGTACTTC. It specifies CASSLEGGSTYEQYF.

This clonotype was recorded at least ten times. This chain links TRBV20-1 with TRBJ2-7, with 7 bases lining up with TRBD1. With V trimmed by 6 bases and J by 2 bases, 10 bases remained unmatched. CDR3 length: 14 amino acids. Germline V CDR1 and CDR2: DFQATT, SNEGSKA (reference sequence). CDR3 residues: CSADSRDRTYEQYF. For the CDR3, the DNA is TGCAGTGCCGATTCCCGGGACAGAACCTACGAGCAGTACTTC.

This clonotype was seen ten or more times. CDR3 in DNA: TGTGCCAGCAGCTTGGACAGTGAGCAGTACTTC. Its protein product is CASSLDSEQYF. The V call is TRBV11-2, the J call TRBJ2-7; TRBD1 might be the D (6 bases). V was pared by 3 bases and J by 7 bases, with 7 bases between. Per the germline V gene, CDR1 is SGHAT and CDR2 is FQNNGV. The CDR3 length is 11 residues.

This clonotype was counted once. A much bigger clone sits one base away, suggesting this may be a read error. The chain is built from TRBV5-1 and TRBJ1-2; D gene ambiguous. The CDR3 length is 12 residues. Looked up from germline, CDR1 is SGHRS and CDR2 is YFSETQ. Here the CDR3 reads CASGLKDYGYTF. The CDR3 DNA reads TGCGCCAGCGGCTTGAAGGACTATGGCTACACCTTC. Supplemented by reference TRBV5-1 and TRBJ1-2, the full variable domain reads KAGVTQTPRYLIKTRGQQVTLSCSPISGHRSVSWYQQTPGQGLQFLFEYFSETQRNKGNFPGRFSGRQFSNSRSEMNVSTLELGDSALYLCASGLKDYGYTFGSGTRLTVV.

The chain combines TRBV5-6 with TRBJ2-7; possibly TRBD1 for D (6 bases). The V end lost 1 base, the J end lost 5 bases, and 13 bases lay between the germline ends. Looked up from germline, CDR1 is SGHDT and CDR2 is YYEEEE. The CDR3 has 14 residues. The CDR3 DNA is TGTGCCAGCAGCTTGTCAGGGGAGTTCCACGAGCAGTACTTC. This codes for CASSLSGEFHEQYF.

Within the sample, this clonotype is medium-sized (0.01 to 0.1%). This sequence joins TRBV3-1 and TRBJ2-1, with 7 positions matching TRBD1. The germline CDR1 and CDR2 sequences are LGHDT and YNNKEL (reference sequence). The CDR3 is made up of 15 amino acids. With V trimmed by 1 base and J by 5 bases, 5 bases remained unmatched. CDR3 nucleotides: TGTGCCAGCAGCCAAGGGGGACAGAAGAACAATGAGCAGTTCTTC. Protein: CASSQGGQKNNEQFF.

This clonotype is a singleton in its sample. One end of the junction does not line up with germline, which may come from a read error. This chain joins TRBV5-4 and TRBJ2-2; a weak D match, TRBD2 (7 bases). The CDR3 totals 16 residues. The germline V gene encodes CDR1 SGHNT and CDR2 YYREEE (reference sequence). CDR3 sequence (DNA): TGTGCCAGCAGCCAAGGGGGACTAATGAACACCGGGGAGCCGTTTTTT. Its translation: CASSQGGLMNTGEPFF.

This clonotype was counted ten times or more. The chain joins TRBV29-1 to TRBJ1-1, with D perhaps matching TRBD1 (5 bases). This CDR3 is 14 amino acids long. From germline, CDR1 is SQVTM and CDR2 ANQGSEA. Trimming removed 3 bases from V and 0 bases from J, with 11 bases in between. Here the CDR3 reads CSVEPGQVNTEAFF. CDR3 sequence (DNA): TGCAGCGTTGAGCCGGGGCAAGTGAACACTGAAGCTTTCTTT. Combining the CDR3 with reference TRBV29-1 and TRBJ1-1 gives the whole variable domain SAVISQKPSRDICQRGTSLTIQCQVDSQVTMMFWYRQQPGQSLTLIATANQGSEATYESGFVIDKFPISRPNLTFSTLTVSNMSPEDSSIYLCSVEPGQVNTEAFFGQGTRLTVV.

This clonotype has ten or more counts. The rearrangement uses TRBV12-3 or TRBV12-4 and TRBJ2-1; D gene uncertain. Trimming pared 6 bases from V and 7 bases from J, leaving 10 bases between. CDR3 size: 12 residues. DNA for the CDR3: TGTGCCAGCAGCGAGGTCAGGAATGAGCAGTTCTTC. Its translation is CASSEVRNEQFF.

Note on this clonotype: A read error may produce the germline difference seen at one junction end. The J gene is TRBJ2-7, the V gene TRBV29-1; 12 bases fit TRBD1. This CDR3 has 15 amino acids. CDR1 is SQVTM and CDR2 is ANQGSEA in the germline V gene. CDR3 sequence: CSAQSPGQGAYGQYF. The DNA of the CDR3 is TGCAGCGCTCAAAGTCCGGGACAGGGGGCCTACGGGCAGTACTTC.

This clonotype was recorded at least ten times. J is TRBJ1-2 and V is TRBV4-2, with D unclear. Germline CDR1 LGHNA, CDR2 YNFKEQ. CDR3 length equals 14 residues. V was cut by 1 base and J by 4 bases, with 10 bases left in between. CDR3 DNA sequence: TGTGCCAGCAGCCAAGGGGGTGGTGGCTATGGCTACACCTTC. Its protein is CASSQGGGGYGYTF.

This clonotype was seen a few times. The J gene is TRBJ2-1, the V gene TRBV20-1; D is undetermined. CDR1 is DFQATT and CDR2 is SNEGSKA in the germline V gene (reference sequence). The V end was cut by 2 bases, the J end by 3 bases, with 5 bases between. There are 12 residues in the CDR3. CDR3 DNA sequence: TGCAGTGCTAGATCTGACTACAATGAGCAGTTCTTC. It yields the protein CSARSDYNEQFF.

In this sample, this clonotype turned up many times. V usage is TRBV5-1 and J usage is TRBJ2-1, with TRBD2 matching 13 bases. CDR1 and CDR2 from the germline V gene are SGHRS and YFSETQ. The CDR3 spans 13 residues. With V trimmed by 6 bases and J by 10 bases, 4 bases remained unmatched. The CDR3 nucleotides are TGCGCCAGCACAGGGACTAGCGGGAAAGAGCAGTTCTTC. Amino acid sequence: CASTGTSGKEQFF.

This clonotype was found many times. V gene TRBV19 combines with J gene TRBJ2-1; TRBD1 matches at 8 bases. The CDR3 sequence is 17 residues long. The germline V gene has CDR1 LNHDA and CDR2 SQIVND (reference sequence). J gave up 9 bases and V 5 bases, and 18 bases lay outside the gene matches. In DNA form, the CDR3 reads TGTGCCAGTAGTCCGGAAGGACAGGGTTTAAGGTCCGGTGAGCAGTTCTTC. Its translation: CASSPEGQGLRSGEQFF. The entire variable domain, with the rest obtained from reference TRBV19 and TRBJ2-1, is as follows: DGGITQSPKYLFRKEGQNVTLSCEQNLNHDAMYWYRQDPGQGLRLIYYSQIVNDFQKGDIAEGYSVSREKKESFPLTVTSAQKNPTAFYLCASSPEGQGLRSGEQFFGPGTRLTVL.

This clonotype appeared many times. This chain joins TRBV18 and TRBJ1-3; no clear D. With 3 bases removed from V and 0 bases from J, the gap between germline ends came to 9 bases. Germline V gives CDR1 KGHSH, CDR2 LQKENI. The CDR3 loop spans 15 amino acids. CDR3 nucleotides: TGTGCCAGCTCACCTGGTATAAGCTCTGGAAACACCATATATTTT. Translating it yields CASSPGISSGNTIYF.

This clonotype occurred a few times. This chain connects TRBV25-1 to TRBJ2-7; the match to TRBD1 covers 8 bases. The CDR3 totals 14 residues. Germline loops: CDR1 MGHDK, CDR2 SYGVNS. V was clipped by 5 bases and J by 4 bases; unmatched bases: 7. CDR3 residues: CASSRGTGEYEQYF. For the CDR3, the DNA is TGTGCCAGCAGTCGGGGGACAGGAGAGTACGAGCAGTACTTC.